The clone carrying this T cell receptor (beta chain) was seen repeatedly, ten times or more. TCRdb redid the calling of the 5' RACE reads with MiXCR, one entry per CDR3 protein. The data show around 79,000 distinct CDR3 sequences, more than 5% seen once. These data belong to a study of T cells of healthy individuals. The receptor was isolated from a female donor in good health.

The CDR3 sequence is CASEDRGRYEQYF. In nucleotides, the CDR3 is TGTGCCAGCGAGGACCGGGGCCGATACGAGCAGTACTTC. The rearrangement links TRBV13 to TRBJ2-7; D could derive from TRBD1 or TRBD2 (5 bases each). The CDR3 is 13 residues long. The germline CDR1 and CDR2 sequences are PRHDT and FYEKMQ (reference sequence). Trimming shortened V by 8 bases and J by 4 bases, and 15 bases separated the two germline ends.